What follows are 9 T cell receptor beta chains derived from one specimen sequenced in a study of cytomegalovirus exposure and HLA in healthy donors. Vbeta (60) and Jbeta (13) primers were used in the PCR. Some clones are missing from TCRdb's copy, which holds only in-frame ones; the method was immunoSEQ multiplex PCR. Its listing shows under 200,000 clones. Sequenced material: PBMCs. The source of these receptors is a man aged 25-45 years in good health and CMV-seronegative.

This sequence joins TRBV2 and TRBJ1-5, with D uncertain. Deletions cut 6 bases from V and 1 base from J, with 10 bases between. The CDR3 covers 14 residues. CDR1 is SNHLY and CDR2 is FYNNEI in the germline V gene. This CDR3 is CASSHDTSNQPQHF. The CDR3 DNA sequence: TGTGCCAGCAGCCACGACACAAGCAATCAGCCCCAGCATTTT.

The J gene is TRBJ1-6, the V gene TRBV7-2; a weak D match, TRBD1 (6 bases). The CDR3 covers 14 residues. V gave up 5 bases and J gave up 7 bases, with 12 bases separating them. Germline loops: CDR1 SGHTA, CDR2 FQGNSA. The CDR3 DNA follows: TGTGCCAGCAGCCCTACAGGGACCAATTCACCCCTCCACTTT. This sequence encodes CASSPTGTNSPLHF.

V usage is TRBV6-5 and J usage is TRBJ1-1; D perhaps matches TRBD1 (6 bases). Germline V gene data show CDR1 as MNHEY and CDR2 as SVGAGI. This CDR3 is built from 14 residues. V was trimmed by 5 bases and J by 2 bases, leaving 12 bases between them. CDR3 coding DNA: TGTGCCAGCAGTCCCACAGGGTACAACACTGAAGCTTTCTTT. Translation gives CASSPTGYNTEAFF.

The CDR3 DNA reads TGTGCCAGCAGGACAGGGCTTAGCAATCAGCCCCAGCATTTT. Its protein is CASRTGLSNQPQHF. This rearrangement joins TRBV2 to TRBJ1-5, with 7 bases identical to TRBD1. CDR3 length: 14 amino acids. Per the germline V gene, CDR1 is SNHLY and CDR2 is FYNNEI. V shed 6 bases, J shed 0 bases, and the junction held 2 bases outside the gene matches. The entire variable domain, with the rest obtained from reference TRBV2 and TRBJ1-5, is as follows: EPEVTQTPSHQVTQMGQEVILRCVPISNHLYFYWYRQILGQKVEFLVSFYNNEISEKSEIFDDQFSVERPDGSNFTLKIRSTKLEDSAMYFCASRTGLSNQPQHFGDGTRLSIL.

The chain combines TRBV9 with TRBJ2-2, with TRBD2 identical over 8 bases. Per germline, CDR1 SGDLS and CDR2 YYNGEE. Trimming removed 4 bases from V and 2 bases from J; junction bases left unmatched: 7. CDR3 length: 16 amino acids. The CDR3 DNA sequence: TGTGCCAGCAGCCCCGGGAGGGCCGGAAACACCGGGGAGCTGTTTTTT. It encodes CASSPGRAGNTGELFF.

This rearrangement joins TRBV5-6 to TRBJ2-7; 12 bases align to TRBD2. Per germline, CDR1 SGHDT and CDR2 YYEEEE. Trimming at V came to 2 bases and at J to 9 bases, leaving 9 bases not matched to a gene. This CDR3 is 15 amino acids long. CDR3 protein: CASSLNRLAGAGQYF. CDR3 DNA: TGTGCCAGCAGCTTAAACCGACTAGCGGGAGCCGGGCAGTACTTC.

The chain couples TRBV5-1 to TRBJ2-7; 10 positions agree with TRBD2. The CDR3 has 15 amino acids. The V segment lost 5 bases and the J segment 4 bases; nucleotides outside the gene matches: 9. Germline V gene data show CDR1 as SGHRS and CDR2 as YFSETQ. The CDR3 loop reads CASSPAGGTSYEQYF. Written as DNA, the CDR3 is TGCGCCAGCAGTCCAGCGGGGGGGACTAGTTACGAGCAGTACTTC.

The chain uses TRBV11-1 and TRBJ1-2; tentative D call: TRBD1 (5 bases). This CDR3 comprises 16 residues. Germline V gene sequence: CDR1 SGHAT, CDR2 FQDESV (reference sequence). V was pared by 5 bases and J by 2 bases, with 18 bases between. The CDR3 sequence: CASSPRMGRANYGYTF. The CDR3, as DNA: TGTGCCAGCAGCCCTAGGATGGGCAGGGCCAACTATGGCTACACCTTC.

The J gene is TRBJ2-7, the V gene TRBV7-2, with 11 bases identical to TRBD2. The CDR3 loop spans 16 amino acids. V lost 5 bases and J lost 0; bases outside the gene matches: 6. Germline lookup yields CDR1 SGHTA and CDR2 FQGNSA. The CDR3 DNA sequence: TGTGCCAGCAGCGCCACCCTAGCGGGGGGCTCCTACGAGCAGTACTTC. Translating gives CASSATLAGGSYEQYF.